Listed below are T cell receptor beta chains from one sample, sequenced in a study of radiation and T cells in renal cell carcinoma. Profiled with immunoSEQ multiplex PCR; TCRdb holds only in-frame clones, not every one. Here the sample spans some 100,000 clones, around 83% being singletons. Sequences were derived from blood, sampled from a patient whose treatment included radiotherapy and nephrectomy. Receptor source: a man aged 55 to 70 with renal cell carcinoma. Both conserved end residues are part of each CDR3. A D gene is named only where the DNA matches it firmly. Clone size is given for some rows only: seen once, a few or many times, or a class if the clone is expanded.

v_gene: TRBV7-2
len: 12
d_gene: .
abundance: .
j_gene: TRBJ2-3
CDR3nt: TGTGCCAGCAGCTCAGCGGCAGATACGCAGTATTTT
CDR3aa: CASSSAADTQYF

v_gene: TRBV29-1
len: 14
d_gene: TRBD1
abundance: .
j_gene: TRBJ2-1
CDR3nt: TGCAGCGGACAACAGGGGCCCCCTTACAATGAGCAGTTCTTC
CDR3aa: CSGQQGPPYNEQFF

v_gene: TRBV27
len: 14
d_gene: .
abundance: once
j_gene: TRBJ1-4
CDR3nt: TGTGCCAGCAGTTTATGGGGGGCTCAGGAAAAACTGTTTTTT
CDR3aa: CASSLWGAQEKLFF

v_gene: TRBV6-6
len: 16
d_gene: TRBD2
abundance: .
j_gene: TRBJ2-3
CDR3nt: TGTGCCAGCAGTTATGGGCCGGGAGGCGGGACAGATACGCAGTATTTT
CDR3aa: CASSYGPGGGTDTQYF

v_gene: TRBV6-6
len: 15
d_gene: .
abundance: .
j_gene: TRBJ1-5
CDR3nt: TGTGCCAGCAGTCTCTCCCCGCAGGCTAATCAGCCCCAGCATTTT
CDR3aa: CASSLSPQANQPQHF

v_gene: TRBV2
len: 15
d_gene: .
abundance: .
j_gene: TRBJ1-3
CDR3nt: TGTGCCAGCAGTGAATACGCAGGGCCCGGAAACACCATATATTTT
CDR3aa: CASSEYAGPGNTIYF

v_gene: TRBV5-1
len: 13
d_gene: TRBD2
abundance: .
j_gene: TRBJ2-5
CDR3nt: TGCGCCAGCAGGGGCGGGGGCCAAGAGACCCAGTACTTC
CDR3aa: CASRGGGQETQYF

v_gene: TRBV19
len: 16
d_gene: .
abundance: .
j_gene: TRBJ1-1
CDR3nt: TGTGCCAGTGCGAACGTTGGGGGCAGGGTAGGGACTGAAGCTTTCTTT
CDR3aa: CASANVGGRVGTEAFF

v_gene: TRBV7-9
len: 19
d_gene: .
abundance: .
j_gene: TRBJ1-3
CDR3nt: TGTGCCAGCGCCACCATTCTCCGACATAAGGAATGGGGTGGAAACACCATATATTTT
CDR3aa: CASATILRHKEWGGNTIYF

v_gene: TRBV10-2
len: 17
d_gene: .
abundance: .
j_gene: TRBJ1-5
CDR3nt: TGCGCCAGCAGTGCCGAAGGCAGGGGAGGAAGCAATCAGCCCCAGCATTTT
CDR3aa: CASSAEGRGGSNQPQHF

v_gene: TRBV5-1
len: 16
d_gene: TRBD2
abundance: .
j_gene: TRBJ2-5
CDR3nt: TGCGCCAGCAGCGGGGACCTAGCGGGAGTCGGGGAGACCCAGTACTTC
CDR3aa: CASSGDLAGVGETQYF

v_gene: TRBV29-1
len: 18
d_gene: TRBD2
abundance: .
j_gene: TRBJ2-7
CDR3nt: TGCAGCGTTGAAGATGGGGGGGCTAGCGGGAGGGCCCCCTACGAGCAGTACTTC
CDR3aa: CSVEDGGASGRAPYEQYF

v_gene: TRBV9
len: 14
d_gene: .
abundance: once
j_gene: TRBJ2-7
CDR3nt: TGTGCCAGCAGCGTAGGGGGAGTCTCCTACGAGCAGTACTTC
CDR3aa: CASSVGGVSYEQYF

v_gene: TRBV18
len: 15
d_gene: TRBD1
abundance: .
j_gene: TRBJ2-3
CDR3nt: TGTGCCAGCTCACCAAGGGGACAGGGAACAGATACGCAGTATTTT
CDR3aa: CASSPRGQGTDTQYF

v_gene: TRBV2
len: 15
d_gene: TRBD1
abundance: .
j_gene: TRBJ1-5
CDR3nt: TGTGCCAGTATTCAAGACAGGGCTTACAATCAGCCCCAGCATTTT
CDR3aa: CASIQDRAYNQPQHF

v_gene: TRBV6-5
len: 12
d_gene: .
abundance: .
j_gene: TRBJ1-2
CDR3nt: TGTGCCAGCAGTTACGGGGGCTATGGCTACACCTTC
CDR3aa: CASSYGGYGYTF

v_gene: TRBV4-1
len: 14
d_gene: TRBD1
abundance: .
j_gene: TRBJ1-2
CDR3nt: TGCGCCAGCAGCCAGAGACAGGGGGCGGTTGGCTACACCTTC
CDR3aa: CASSQRQGAVGYTF

v_gene: TRBV7-8
len: 13
d_gene: .
abundance: .
j_gene: TRBJ1-2
CDR3nt: TGTGCCAGCAGCTTATCGGCGGGCCAAGGCTACACCTTC
CDR3aa: CASSLSAGQGYTF

v_gene: TRBV7-9
len: 15
d_gene: .
abundance: .
j_gene: TRBJ1-3
CDR3nt: TGTGCCAGCAGCTTAAACTTGAGGGATCGGAACACCATATATTTT
CDR3aa: CASSLNLRDRNTIYF

v_gene: TRBV7-2
len: 18
d_gene: .
abundance: .
j_gene: TRBJ2-5
CDR3nt: TGTGCCAGCAGCTTAGCTTGGAATCGACAGAGATATCAAGAGACCCAGTACTTC
CDR3aa: CASSLAWNRQRYQETQYF

v_gene: TRBV15
len: 17
d_gene: TRBD2
abundance: .
j_gene: TRBJ2-1
CDR3nt: TGTGCCACCAGCAGAAGCCATAGGACTAGCGGGAGGAATGAGCAGTTCTTC
CDR3aa: CATSRSHRTSGRNEQFF

v_gene: TRBV7-9
len: 13
d_gene: .
abundance: .
j_gene: TRBJ2-5
CDR3nt: TGTGCCAGCAGCTACGGAGACAGTTATGAGCAGTACTTC
CDR3aa: CASSYGDSYEQYF

v_gene: TRBV7-2
len: 16
d_gene: TRBD2
abundance: .
j_gene: TRBJ2-1
CDR3nt: TGTGCCAGCAGCCCCGACCCCGGGACTACCTACAATGAGCAGTTCTTC
CDR3aa: CASSPDPGTTYNEQFF

v_gene: TRBV29-1
len: 12
d_gene: .
abundance: .
j_gene: TRBJ1-1
CDR3nt: TGCAGCGGGATGGACGGAGGTAGGGAAGCTTTCTTT
CDR3aa: CSGMDGGREAFF

v_gene: TRBV2
len: 14
d_gene: .
abundance: .
j_gene: TRBJ1-2
CDR3nt: TGTGCCAGCAGTGAACTGGGGACTGACTATGGCTACACCTTC
CDR3aa: CASSELGTDYGYTF

v_gene: TRBV7-9
len: 13
d_gene: .
abundance: few
j_gene: TRBJ1-1
CDR3nt: TGTGCCAGCAGCTTACAGGGGAACACTGAAGCTTTCTTT
CDR3aa: CASSLQGNTEAFF

v_gene: TRBV7-9
len: 16
d_gene: TRBD1
abundance: .
j_gene: TRBJ2-2
CDR3nt: TGTGCCAGCAGCCCGACAGGGACAGTCGTGACCGGGGAGCTGTTTTTT
CDR3aa: CASSPTGTVVTGELFF

v_gene: TRBV18
len: 18
d_gene: TRBD1
abundance: .
j_gene: TRBJ2-6
CDR3nt: TGTGCCAGCTCACCAGAGACAGGGGGAGTTTCTGGGGCCAACGTCCTGACTTTC
CDR3aa: CASSPETGGVSGANVLTF

v_gene: TRBV6-1
len: 11
d_gene: TRBD1
abundance: .
j_gene: TRBJ2-7
CDR3nt: TGTGCCAGCGGACAGGGCTACGAGCAGTACTTC
CDR3aa: CASGQGYEQYF

v_gene: TRBV28
len: 14
d_gene: .
abundance: .
j_gene: TRBJ2-7
CDR3nt: TGTGCCAGCAGTAGAGGAGCCCCTTCCTACGAGCAGTACTTC
CDR3aa: CASSRGAPSYEQYF

v_gene: TRBV19
len: 16
d_gene: TRBD1
abundance: .
j_gene: TRBJ2-7
CDR3nt: TGTGCCAGTAGTATAGAGACAGGGTCTGGCGCCTACGAGCAGTACTTC
CDR3aa: CASSIETGSGAYEQYF

v_gene: TRBV18
len: 14
d_gene: .
abundance: .
j_gene: TRBJ2-1
CDR3nt: TGTGCCAGCTCACCATCCCGAGTCGGGAATGAGCAGTTCTTC
CDR3aa: CASSPSRVGNEQFF

v_gene: TRBV4-1
len: 13
d_gene: .
abundance: .
j_gene: TRBJ1-1
CDR3nt: TGCGCCAGCAGCCAACGCATGAACACTGAAGCTTTCTTT
CDR3aa: CASSQRMNTEAFF

v_gene: TRBV5-1
len: 14
d_gene: .
abundance: once
j_gene: TRBJ1-1
CDR3nt: TGCGCCAGCAGCTTTCTACAGCAGAACACTGAAGCTTTCTTT
CDR3aa: CASSFLQQNTEAFF

v_gene: TRBV7-9
len: 15
d_gene: TRBD2
abundance: once
j_gene: TRBJ2-1
CDR3nt: TGTGCCAGCAGCCCACGGGGACTAGCGGGGGGAGAGCAGTTCTTC
CDR3aa: CASSPRGLAGGEQFF

v_gene: TRBV9
len: 15
d_gene: .
abundance: .
j_gene: TRBJ1-5
CDR3nt: TGTGCCAGCAGCCCTACGGGGGACAGCAATCAGCCCCAGCATTTT
CDR3aa: CASSPTGDSNQPQHF

v_gene: TRBV27
len: 15
d_gene: TRBD1
abundance: .
j_gene: TRBJ2-1
CDR3nt: TGTGCCAGCAGTGAGGGACAGACCTCCTACAATGAGCAGTTCTTC
CDR3aa: CASSEGQTSYNEQFF